These 32 T cell receptor beta chains originate from one sample sequenced in a study of radiotherapy plus CTLA-4 blockade in lung cancer (dated by TCRdb to about 2018). Library preparation was by the immunoSEQ multiplex PCR assay. This is the immuneACCESS table as TCRdb keeps it, with only in-frame sequences that have V and J called. A part of the clones is gone; compared with another copy, unresolved V genes explain less than half, and the rest is unexplained. The sample data list some 64,000 clones, and approximately 76% of these were observed just once. Of the sample, approximately 15% is held by the ten largest clones. This material consisted of peripheral blood, taken from a patient treated with radiotherapy plus ipilimumab. These receptors were collected from a human donor with non-small cell lung cancer whose response to radiotherapy plus ipilimumab could not be evaluated. Some clones in this sample may be carry-over from other donors' samples.

This clone was recorded only once. V usage is TRBV19 and J usage is TRBJ2-3; D not resolved. Germline CDR1 reads LNHDA; CDR2 reads SQIVND (reference sequence). Trimming took off 10 bases at V and 6 bases at J, with 5 bases between the two ends. The CDR3 covers 9 residues. The CDR3 loop is CAIADTQYF. The CDR3 region has the DNA TGTGCCATTGCGGATACGCAGTATTTT.

The chain recombines TRBV28 with TRBJ2-5; tentatively, D is TRBD1 (8 bases). The CDR3 consists of 14 residues. Germline V gives CDR1 MDHEN, CDR2 SYDVKM. Trimming took off 6 bases at V and 8 bases at J, with 19 bases between the two ends. The DNA of the CDR3 is TGTGCCAGCAGCCCAAGAACAGGGGGGGTAACCCAGTACTTC. Translating gives CASSPRTGGVTQYF.

This clone was found many times. This CDR3 is CASSPVFTSSNTEAFF. In DNA form, the CDR3 reads TGTGCCAGCTCACCAGTGTTTACATCTAGCAACACTGAAGCTTTCTTT. J is TRBJ1-1 and V is TRBV18; no reliable D call. The germline V and J ends were trimmed by 2 bases and 2 bases, with 15 bases remaining between them. The CDR3 is 16 amino acids. CDR1 is KGHSH, CDR2 LQKENI, per germline. Complete variable domain (other parts from reference TRBV18 and TRBJ1-1): NAGVMQNPRHLVRRRGQEARLRCSPMKGHSHVYWYRQLPEEGLKFMVYLQKENIIDESGMPKERFSAEFPKEGPSILRIQQVVRGDSAAYFCASSPVFTSSNTEAFFGQGTRLTVV.

This clone was seen once. The chain has TRBV10-3 and TRBJ1-3; unclear D gene. The CDR3 is made up of 19 amino acids. The V end was cut by 1 base, the J end by 4 bases, with 23 bases between. Germline V gene sequence: CDR1 ENHRY, CDR2 SYGVKD. In DNA form, the CDR3 reads TGTGCCATCAGTGAGTTGCCCCCAGCTCGGACTTCCCACGGAAACACCATATATTTT. As protein: CAISELPPARTSHGNTIYF.

The V call is TRBV4-1, the J call TRBJ1-2, with 8 bases identical to TRBD1. The CDR3 has 15 residues. Germline CDR1 is MGHRA and CDR2 is YSYEKL. The trim removed 0 bases at V and 4 bases at J, leaving 4 bases unmatched. CDR3: CASSQDPTGAYGYTF. The CDR3 DNA follows: TGCGCCAGCAGCCAAGATCCGACAGGGGCCTATGGCTACACCTTC.

V and J are TRBV7-2 and TRBJ1-2; unclear D gene. Germline CDR1 is SGHTA and CDR2 is FQGNSA. CDR3 length: 13 amino acids. V was shortened by 4 bases and J by 2 bases, with 8 bases between the two germline ends. CDR3 region: CASSYSLNYGYTF. CDR3 bases: TGTGCCAGCAGCTATTCACTCAACTATGGCTACACCTTC.

The chain employs TRBV6-5 and TRBJ1-2; D not certain. V was trimmed by 2 bases and J by 4 bases, leaving 11 bases between them. The CDR3 is 14 amino acids. The germline CDR1 and CDR2 sequences are MNHEY and SVGAGI. In DNA form, the CDR3 reads TGTGCCAGCAGTTACCTCGGTGAGGGCTATGGCTACACCTTC. Its translation: CASSYLGEGYGYTF.

CDR3 sequence (DNA): TGTGCCAGCAGCGTAGAGGCACGTTCTAGCTCCTACGAGCAGTACTTC. Its translation is CASSVEARSSSYEQYF. The chain carries TRBV9 and TRBJ2-7; D is unresolved. CDR1 SGDLS and CDR2 YYNGEE come from the germline V gene. Trimming removed 0 bases at V and 0 bases at J, with 13 bases between. The CDR3 contains 16 residues.

The V and J genes are TRBV9 and TRBJ1-2, with D possibly matching TRBD1 (6 bases). With 1 base removed from V and 2 bases from J, the gap between germline ends came to 6 bases. The CDR3 contains 13 residues. Germline CDR1 SGDLS, CDR2 YYNGEE. The DNA of the CDR3 is TGTGCCAGCAGCGTACAGGGGAACTATGGCTACACCTTC. It encodes CASSVQGNYGYTF.

The V call is TRBV7-2, the J call TRBJ1-2; D might be TRBD1 (6 bases). Germline CDR1 and CDR2: SGHTA and FQGNSA. This CDR3 contains 13 residues. The germline V and J ends were trimmed by 5 bases and 7 bases, with 14 bases remaining between them. Here the CDR3 DNA reads TGTGCCAGCAGCATCACAGGGCGACGTGGCTACACCTTC. It yields the protein CASSITGRRGYTF. Drawing the rest from reference TRBV7-2 and TRBJ1-2, the complete variable domain is GAGVSQSPSNKVTEKGKDVELRCDPISGHTALYWYRQSLGQGLEFLIYFQGNSAPDKSGLPSDRFSAERTGGSVSTLTIQRTQQEDSAVYLCASSITGRRGYTFGSGTRLTVV.

This clone has only a few counts. The chain joins TRBV18 to TRBJ2-3, with 11 positions matching TRBD2. Germline lookup yields CDR1 KGHSH and CDR2 LQKENI. This CDR3 region has 15 residues. The V segment lost 8 bases and the J segment 1 base; nucleotides outside the gene matches: 5. The CDR3 reads CASTLAGGGTDTQYF. DNA for the CDR3: TGTGCCAGCACCCTAGCGGGGGGCGGCACAGATACGCAGTATTTT.

The chain recombines TRBV7-2 with TRBJ2-7, with TRBD2 as a possible D gene (5 bases). CDR1 and CDR2 (germline): SGHTA, FQGNSA. The CDR3 is 13 residues long. V was pared by 3 bases and J by 0 bases, with 6 bases between. The CDR3, as DNA: TGTGCCAGCAGCTTCGGACTCTCCTACGAGCAGTACTTC. Protein product: CASSFGLSYEQYF. Full variable domain (outside the CDR3, taken from reference TRBV7-2 and TRBJ2-7): GAGVSQSPSNKVTEKGKDVELRCDPISGHTALYWYRQSLGQGLEFLIYFQGNSAPDKSGLPSDRFSAERTGGSVSTLTIQRTQQEDSAVYLCASSFGLSYEQYFGPGTRLTVT.

J is TRBJ1-1 and V is TRBV4-1, with 10 bases matching TRBD1. Per the germline V gene, CDR1 is MGHRA and CDR2 is YSYEKL. There are 18 residues in the CDR3. Losses at the gene ends were 5 bases for V and 6 bases for J; bases not matched to a gene: 18. The CDR3 DNA follows: TGCGCCAGCAGCTTTCGTTGGACAGGGGGTGTCCAACCCCCTGAAGCTTTCTTT. Translating it yields CASSFRWTGGVQPPEAFF.

The chain has TRBV7-2 and TRBJ2-1, with a weak D call TRBD1 (6 bases). The CDR3 runs 15 residues. The V and J ends lost 8 bases and 9 bases respectively, with 23 bases between them. Germline lookup yields CDR1 SGHTA and CDR2 FQGNSA. The CDR3 spells CASALFRGKPGEQFF. The CDR3, as DNA: TGTGCCAGCGCCCTATTTAGGGGGAAGCCAGGTGAGCAGTTCTTC.

The chain employs TRBV5-1 and TRBJ1-2; D remains unclear. The CDR3 runs 15 residues. Per the germline V gene, CDR1 is SGHRS and CDR2 is YFSETQ. V gave up 4 bases and J gave up 0 bases, with 13 bases separating them. Here the CDR3 reads CASSPEEGANYGYTF. The DNA of the CDR3 is TGCGCCAGCAGCCCCGAGGAGGGAGCTAACTATGGCTACACCTTC.

V usage is TRBV5-6 and J usage is TRBJ2-3; 9 bases line up with TRBD2. This CDR3 region has 16 residues. In germline, CDR1 is SGHDT, CDR2 YYEEEE. With 0 bases clipped from V and 5 bases from J, the junction kept 7 bases outside the gene matches. In DNA, the CDR3 is TGTGCCAGCAGCTTGGGAGCTGCGGGGGGGGGAGATACGCAGTATTTT. Encoded protein: CASSLGAAGGGDTQYF.

The V and J genes are TRBV4-2 and TRBJ2-2; 8 bases are a match to TRBD1. Germline-derived CDR1 and CDR2 are LGHNA and YNFKEQ. The CDR3 loop spans 16 amino acids. V lost 2 bases and J lost 6; bases outside the gene matches: 8. CDR3 amino acids: CASSQTDETGAGELFF. The DNA of the CDR3 is TGTGCCAGCAGCCAAACCGACGAGACAGGGGCCGGGGAGCTGTTTTTT.

The chain carries TRBV13 and TRBJ2-7, with 7 bases matching TRBD1. CDR1 PRHDT and CDR2 FYEKMQ come from the germline V gene (reference sequence). Trimming at V came to 5 bases and at J to 3 bases, leaving 7 bases not matched to a gene. The CDR3 contains 14 residues. In DNA, the CDR3 is TGTGCCAGCAGCCCATGGGACAGAAGCTACGAGCAGTACTTC. Translated, it gives CASSPWDRSYEQYF.

The V call is TRBV29-1, the J call TRBJ2-7; possible D gene TRBD1, 5 bases. Trimming took 3 bases from V and 4 from J, leaving 28 bases between them. CDR3 length: 18 residues. CDR1 SQVTM and CDR2 ANQGSEA come from the germline V gene. The CDR3 DNA follows: TGCAGCGTTGAGGCGGTAGCAGGGTCGTTTTCGGAACGGTACGAGCAGTACTTC. Translation: CSVEAVAGSFSERYEQYF.

The genes are TRBV5-1 and TRBJ2-5; the match to TRBD1 covers 7 bases. V lost 5 bases and J lost 4; bases outside the gene matches: 11. The CDR3 extends over 15 amino acids. Per the germline V gene, CDR1 is SGHRS and CDR2 is YFSETQ. The DNA of the CDR3 is TGCGCCAGCAGACCCTCGGGACAGTCTCGAGAGACCCAGTACTTC. Amino acids: CASRPSGQSRETQYF.

A few counts support this clone. The genes are TRBV9 and TRBJ1-2, with 9 bases that match TRBD1. CDR1 is SGDLS, CDR2 YYNGEE, per germline. The CDR3 has 12 amino acids. Trimming removed 3 bases from V and 8 bases from J; junction bases left unmatched: 2. Written as DNA, the CDR3 is TGTGCCAGCAGCGGACAGGGGGAAGGCTACACCTTC. Amino acids: CASSGQGEGYTF.

This clone was counted between two and nine times. The chain couples TRBV6-1 to TRBJ1-5; TRBD1 might be the D (5 bases). The CDR3 consists of 13 residues. In germline, CDR1 is MNHNS, CDR2 SASEGT. Deletions cut 5 bases from V and 7 bases from J, with 12 bases between. CDR3 in amino acids: CASSFFRGQPQHF. CDR3 nucleotide sequence: TGTGCCAGCAGTTTTTTCCGGGGGCAGCCCCAGCATTTT.

This chain connects TRBV2 to TRBJ2-7, with D perhaps matching TRBD1 (6 bases). CDR1 is SNHLY, CDR2 FYNNEI, per germline. This CDR3 contains 12 residues. Trimming stripped 8 bases from V and 1 base from J, with 9 bases between. CDR3 in DNA: TGTGCCAGCGAGGGGGTTTCCTACGAGCAGTACTTC. Its protein is CASEGVSYEQYF.

The V gene is TRBV20-1, the J gene TRBJ1-1; 11 nucleotides agree with TRBD1. The CDR3 sequence is 11 residues long. Germline V CDR1 and CDR2: DFQATT, SNEGSKA (reference sequence). After removal of 6 bases from V and 13 bases from J, the junction contained 7 bases not matched to a gene. CDR3 sequence: CSARDRGGIFF. CDR3 in DNA: TGCAGTGCGCGGGACAGGGGGGGGATTTTCTTT.

This rearrangement joins TRBV14 to TRBJ2-5; D gene uncertain. V was shortened by 4 bases and J by 5 bases, with 17 bases between the two germline ends. Germline values: CDR1 SGHDN, CDR2 FVKESK. The CDR3 extends over 15 amino acids. In DNA, the CDR3 is TGTGCCAGCAGCCTGTATCGCGATCTGCTGGAGACCCAGTACTTC. Protein product: CASSLYRDLLETQYF.

The chain recombines TRBV6-5 with TRBJ1-4, with D maybe TRBD1 (6 bases). V dropped 6 bases and J dropped 11 bases, with 16 bases sitting between them. Germline loops: CDR1 MNHEY, CDR2 SVGAGI. This CDR3 comprises 13 residues. CDR3 in amino acids: CASRRTVSEKLFF. CDR3 DNA: TGTGCCAGCAGAAGGACAGTATCGGAGAAACTGTTTTTT.

The genes are TRBV28 and TRBJ2-2; 11 positions agree with TRBD2. V dropped 4 bases and J dropped 6; count of bases not matched to a gene: 7. Germline CDR1 and CDR2: MDHEN and SYDVKM. The CDR3 sequence is 16 residues long. The CDR3 is CASSSHSGGDSGELFF. The CDR3 coding sequence is TGTGCCAGCAGTTCCCATAGCGGGGGGGATTCCGGGGAGCTGTTTTTT.

The CDR3 bases are TGCGCCAGCAGCCTACCCGTGGGACAAAATGAAAAACTGTTTTTT. It specifies CASSLPVGQNEKLFF. V and J are TRBV5-1 and TRBJ1-4, with a tentative D call TRBD1 (6 bases). Germline CDR1 SGHRS, CDR2 YFSETQ. V gave up 4 bases and J gave up 5 bases, with 15 bases separating them. The CDR3 extends over 15 amino acids.

This clone showed up just a few times. V and J are TRBV7-9 and TRBJ1-2; the D gene is possibly TRBD1 (5 bases). CDR1 SEHNR and CDR2 FQNEAQ come from the germline V gene (reference sequence). Trimming shortened V by 5 bases and J by 2 bases, and 15 bases separated the two germline ends. The CDR3 contains 15 residues. CDR3: CASSPGSGLNYGYTF. The CDR3 DNA sequence: TGTGCCAGCAGCCCCGGGTCGGGACTGAACTATGGCTACACCTTC. Full variable domain (missing parts from reference TRBV7-9 and TRBJ1-2): DTGVSQNPRHKITKRGQNVTFRCDPISEHNRLYWYRQTLGQGPEFLTYFQNEAQLEKSRLLSDRFSAERPKGSFSTLEIQRTEQGDSAMYLCASSPGSGLNYGYTFGSGTRLTVV.

The chain couples TRBV12-5 to TRBJ1-6, with D tentatively TRBD1 (5 bases). Germline V lookup: CDR1 LGHNT, CDR2 FRNRAP. Trimming shortened V by 3 bases and J by 9 bases, and 24 bases separated the two germline ends. The CDR3 spans 18 residues. CDR3 protein: CASGFSGKDPQTSSPLHF. The DNA for the CDR3 is TGTGCTAGTGGTTTTTCAGGGAAAGACCCCCAGACGAGTTCACCCCTCCACTTT. Together with reference TRBV12-5 and TRBJ1-6, the CDR3 gives the full variable domain: DARVTQTPRHKVTEMGQEVTMRCQPILGHNTVFWYRQTMMQGLELLAYFRNRAPLDDSGMPKDRFSAEMPDATLATLKIQPSEPRDSAVYFCASGFSGKDPQTSSPLHFGNGTRLTVT.

This clone was detected many times. The chain couples TRBV28 to TRBJ2-3; the match to TRBD2 covers 8 bases. The CDR3 is 14 amino acids. Germline V lookup: CDR1 MDHEN, CDR2 SYDVKM. V lost 7 bases, J lost 4 bases, and 7 bases stayed unmatched. The CDR3 sequence is CASTSGGSADTQYF. The CDR3 bases are TGTGCCAGCACGAGCGGGGGCAGTGCAGATACGCAGTATTTT.

This chain links TRBV19 with TRBJ1-2, with D uncertain. V was cut by 4 bases and J by 1 base, with 7 bases left in between. From germline, CDR1 is LNHDA and CDR2 SQIVND (reference sequence). The CDR3 covers 13 residues. The CDR3, as DNA: TGTGCCAGTAGTAGGAGCCTTAACTATGGCTACACCTTC. Amino acid sequence: CASSRSLNYGYTF.